The T cell receptor beta chain described here comes from a study of cytomegalovirus exposure and HLA in healthy donors. General study points: The authors listed approximately 150 TCR beta chains as cytomegalovirus-associated.

The CDR3 is 14 amino acids. In germline, CDR1 is MGHDK, CDR2 SYGVNS. V lost 10 bases, J lost 1 base, and 17 bases lay in between. The repertoire was sequenced with immunoSEQ multiplex PCR; TCRdb's copy has only in-frame clones and lacks some. This table has about 350,000 clones, around 90% appearing once. Concerning this clone itself: Its target is unknown.

The sample consisted of PBMCs. The origin of this receptor is a woman in her twenties or thirties in good health and CMV-seropositive. The chain joins TRBV25-1 to TRBJ2-7, with D unresolved. DNA for the CDR3: TGTGCCACCTACTCCCCAACAGCGTCCTACGAGCAGTACTTC. It yields the protein CATYSPTASYEQYF.